This entry lists 19 T cell receptor beta chains sequenced from one sample in a study of shared clonotypes between healthy human individuals. Profiled with immunoSEQ multiplex PCR; TCRdb holds only in-frame clones, not every one. The table lists 2,500,000 or so clones, roughly 92% of them singletons, with 0.14% in the top ten. The sample consisted of naive CD4+ T cells sorted from blood. The subset is: CD45RA+ positively selected. These receptors were collected from a man aged 18 to 30 in good health.

The V and J genes are TRBV30 and TRBJ1-1; D gene uncertain. V shed 3 bases and J shed 1 base, with 18 bases lying between them. Germline assignment: CDR1 GTSNPN and CDR2 SVGIG (reference sequence). This CDR3 spans 16 amino acids. The CDR3 sequence is CAWRRRSGLANTEAFF. The CDR3 DNA reads TGTGCCTGGAGACGGAGGTCGGGGTTGGCGAACACTGAAGCTTTCTTT.

This chain joins TRBV5-1 and TRBJ2-7; 11 bases are shared with TRBD2. V lost 4 bases, J lost 2 bases, and 11 bases stayed unmatched. The germline gives CDR1 SGHRS, CDR2 YFSETQ. This CDR3 spans 17 amino acids. CDR3 DNA: TGCGCCAGCAGCCTAGAGACTAGCGGGAACTTACCCTACGAGCAGTACTTC. It translates to CASSLETSGNLPYEQYF.

Here the CDR3 reads CASSPGQGAFDEQYF. The CDR3 DNA reads TGTGCCAGCAGTCCGGGTCAGGGGGCTTTCGACGAGCAGTACTTC. V is TRBV11-2 and J is TRBJ2-7; 8 positions match TRBD1. V was pared by 6 bases and J by 5 bases, with 12 bases of the junction left unmatched. This CDR3 has 15 residues. The germline V gene has CDR1 SGHAT and CDR2 FQNNGV.

The V call is TRBV11-2, the J call TRBJ1-4; TRBD1 is a possible D gene (5 bases). Trimming shortened V by 3 bases and J by 7 bases, and 24 bases separated the two germline ends. Germline V gene data show CDR1 as SGHAT and CDR2 as FQNNGV. This CDR3 contains 18 residues. CDR3 in amino acids: CASSFVGTQKTGGEKLFF. The CDR3 DNA reads as TGTGCCAGCAGCTTCGTCGGGACGCAGAAAACCGGGGGTGAAAAACTGTTTTTT.

This sequence joins TRBV11-3 and TRBJ2-7, with unresolved D. From germline, CDR1 is SGHNT and CDR2 YENEEA. V lost 0 bases to trimming and J lost 7 bases, with 7 bases between them. This CDR3 has 12 amino acids. CDR3 protein: CASSLDSEEQYF. In DNA, the CDR3 is TGTGCCAGCAGCTTAGATAGTGAGGAGCAGTACTTC.

The J gene is TRBJ1-2, the V gene TRBV28; the D gene is possibly TRBD1 (5 bases). This CDR3 is 17 amino acids long. The V and J ends lost 5 bases and 4 bases respectively, with 23 bases between them. Germline CDR1 is MDHEN and CDR2 is SYDVKM. The chain's CDR3 is CASSIGPGLGVVYGYTF. The CDR3 nucleotides read TGTGCCAGCAGTATCGGACCGGGACTGGGGGTGGTCTATGGCTACACCTTC.

V is TRBV18 and J is TRBJ1-6; tentatively, D is TRBD1 (5 bases). This CDR3 has 15 residues. Trimming pared 1 base from V and 5 bases from J, leaving 9 bases between. The germline CDR1 and CDR2 sequences are KGHSH and LQKENI. This chain's CDR3 is CASSPQGWNNSPLHF. The CDR3 DNA is TGTGCCAGCTCACCACAGGGGTGGAATAATTCACCCCTCCACTTT.

The rearrangement uses TRBV10-3 and TRBJ2-3; 8 bases align to TRBD2. Losses at the gene ends were 8 bases for V and 3 bases for J; bases not matched to a gene: 10. Germline values: CDR1 ENHRY, CDR2 SYGVKD. This CDR3 region has 15 residues. The CDR3 here is CAIRPTGGPTDTQYF. CDR3 nucleotides: TGTGCCATCCGTCCTACGGGAGGGCCGACAGATACGCAGTATTTT.

The chain is built from TRBV2 and TRBJ2-3; a weak D match, TRBD2 (6 bases). V lost 4 bases, J lost 3 bases, and 8 bases lay in between. The V gene's germline CDR1 is SNHLY and CDR2 FYNNEI. This CDR3 region has 13 residues. CDR3 bases: TGTGCCAGCAGTGTTGCGGGGACAGATACGCAGTATTTT. Translation gives CASSVAGTDTQYF.

As to this clone: This same CDR3 is encoded by further DNA sequences in the sample. The chain uses TRBV9 and TRBJ1-1, with D uncertain. The CDR3 runs to 13 residues. Germline CDR1 reads SGDLS; CDR2 reads YYNGEE. V was shortened by 2 bases and J by 2 bases, with 7 bases between the two germline ends. The CDR3 loop is CASSVNRNTEAFF. The CDR3 nucleotides are TGTGCCAGCAGCGTCAACAGAAACACTGAAGCTTTCTTT.

Turning to this clone: Other nucleotide sequences from this sample produce the same CDR3. The chain joins TRBV2 to TRBJ2-5; D is uncertain. Germline V gene data show CDR1 as SNHLY and CDR2 as FYNNEI. This CDR3 comprises 11 residues. V shed 7 bases and J shed 2 bases, with 5 bases lying between them. This CDR3 is CASTLQETQYF. CDR3 nucleotides: TGTGCCAGCACCCTACAAGAGACCCAGTACTTC.

This clone has only one observation. The V call is TRBV28, the J call TRBJ2-2, with 7 bases aligning to TRBD1. The CDR3 length is 13 residues. The V gene's germline CDR1 is MDHEN and CDR2 SYDVKM. The ends lost 6 bases at V and 4 bases at J; junction bases unmatched: 2. CDR3 region: CASSNRGTGELFF. In DNA form, the CDR3 reads TGTGCCAGCAGCAACAGGGGCACCGGGGAGCTGTTTTTT.

The V call is TRBV25-1, the J call TRBJ1-6, with unresolved D. Per germline, CDR1 MGHDK and CDR2 SYGVNS. CDR3 length: 13 residues. V shed 8 bases and J shed 4 bases, with 9 bases lying between them. The CDR3 is CASADGYNSPLHF. In DNA, the CDR3 is TGTGCCAGCGCCGACGGATATAATTCACCCCTCCACTTT.

The rearrangement uses TRBV7-6 and TRBJ1-3; 10 bases agree with TRBD1. With V trimmed by 1 base and J by 4 bases, 4 bases remained unmatched. Per the germline V gene, CDR1 is SGHVS and CDR2 is FNYEAQ. The length of the CDR3 is 16 residues. CDR3 bases: TGTGCCAGCAGCTTAGGGGGGACAGGGGCAGGAAACACCATATATTTT. Amino acids: CASSLGGTGAGNTIYF.

The chain employs TRBV19 and TRBJ2-1; 8 bases align to TRBD2. The germline CDR1 and CDR2 sequences are LNHDA and SQIVND (reference sequence). This CDR3 has 12 amino acids. V shed 8 bases and J 10 bases; nucleotides not matched to a gene: 7. CDR3 region: CASGLAVGEQFF. DNA of the CDR3: TGTGCCAGTGGACTAGCTGTCGGAGAGCAGTTCTTC.

The chain links TRBV2 to TRBJ2-7; D is uncertain. Germline V gives CDR1 SNHLY, CDR2 FYNNEI. CDR3 length equals 12 residues. Trimming removed 5 bases from V and 2 bases from J, with 7 bases in between. CDR3 region: CASSSSAYEQYF. The CDR3 DNA reads as TGTGCCAGCAGTTCCTCCGCCTACGAGCAGTACTTC.

The chain has TRBV11-2 and TRBJ2-6, with no clear D. CDR1 and CDR2 (germline): SGHAT, FQNNGV. V lost 0 bases and J 0 bases, leaving 6 bases between the germline ends. The CDR3 runs 16 residues. CDR3 amino acids: CASSLDRLSGANVLTF. The CDR3 DNA sequence: TGTGCCAGCAGCTTAGACAGGCTCTCTGGGGCCAACGTCCTGACTTTC.

The chain joins TRBV4-1 to TRBJ1-6, with 9 bases lining up with TRBD1. Germline V gives CDR1 MGHRA, CDR2 YSYEKL. V dropped 6 bases and J dropped 11; count of bases not matched to a gene: 8. The CDR3 length is 14 residues. CDR3 in DNA: TGCGCCAGCAGTCAGCCGACAGGGGGAGCACCCCTCCACTTT. It is translated as CASSQPTGGAPLHF.

As concerns this clone: This same CDR3 is encoded by further DNA sequences in the sample. The chain couples TRBV6-1 to TRBJ2-7, with D tentatively TRBD1 (6 bases). V lost 1 base and J lost 5, with 12 bases in between. Germline V gene sequence: CDR1 MNHNS, CDR2 SASEGT. The CDR3 contains 14 residues. The CDR3 loop reads CASSEGLRGDEQYF. Written as DNA, the CDR3 is TGTGCCAGCAGTGAAGGTCTCAGGGGAGACGAGCAGTACTTC.